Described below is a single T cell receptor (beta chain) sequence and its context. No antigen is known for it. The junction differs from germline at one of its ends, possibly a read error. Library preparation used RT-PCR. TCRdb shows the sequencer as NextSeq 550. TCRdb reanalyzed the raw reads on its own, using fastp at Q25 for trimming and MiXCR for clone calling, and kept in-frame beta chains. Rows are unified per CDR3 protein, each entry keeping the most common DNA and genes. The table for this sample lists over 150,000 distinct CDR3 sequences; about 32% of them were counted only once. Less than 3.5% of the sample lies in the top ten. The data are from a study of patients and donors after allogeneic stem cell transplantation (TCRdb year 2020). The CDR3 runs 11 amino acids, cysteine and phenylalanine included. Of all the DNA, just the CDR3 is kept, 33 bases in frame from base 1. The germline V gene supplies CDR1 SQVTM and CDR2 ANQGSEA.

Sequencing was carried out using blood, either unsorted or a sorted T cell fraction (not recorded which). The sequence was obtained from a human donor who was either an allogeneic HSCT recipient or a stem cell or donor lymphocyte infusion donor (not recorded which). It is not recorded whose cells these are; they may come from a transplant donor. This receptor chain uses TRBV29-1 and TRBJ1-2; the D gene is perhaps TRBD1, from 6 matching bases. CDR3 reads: CNTEYQGHRDF. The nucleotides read TGCAACACCGAATATCAGGGCCACAGGGACTTC.